A single T cell receptor beta chain is shown here with its context. What antigen it recognizes has not been identified. One base away there is no much larger clone; base qualities are not given. Collaborating institutions collected whole blood in K2EDTA tubes following their own protocols. For TCRbeta analysis, collaborators shipped samples as frozen whole blood, isolated PBMCs, or DNA extracted from either of those sample types. CDR1 and CDR2 (SQVTM, ANQGSEA) derive from the germline V gene. Measured from the cysteine to the phenylalanine, the CDR3 is 12 residues long. The CDR3 DNA has 36 bases and is translated from base 1. V and J lose 7 bases and 2 bases, and a span of 9 bases separates them. This specimen belongs to a study of blood T cell repertoires in COVID-19 (dated by TCRdb to 2019 to 2021). Some background on the complete study: The collaborator samples originated in the United States, Italy and Spain and spanned the acute and convalescent phases of COVID-19. The material from the prospective study consisted of cDNA or gDNA derived from T cells, B-cell-depleted T cells, or PBMCs. The dataset comprised deeply sampled blood TCRbeta repertoires from subjects exposed to, actively infected with, or recovered from COVID-19. The repertoires were released in a freely available public database intended as a resource for research on the immune response to SARS-CoV-2. The samples were drawn from the first 160 participants of the ongoing ImmuneRACE study and from 950 to 1,500 subjects provided by 6 global collaborators. Nearly every sample came with metadata listing a de-identified subject ID, COVID-19 status, age in years and sex. HLA class I and class II types, where available, came from metadata supplied by the sample provider rather than from assay-based typing. Here is what the overall study found, with its caveats: How much clinical and demographic metadata was included differed by source and by participant, and the metadata was provided uncurated.

TCRbeta CDR3 regions were amplified from genomic DNA using the immunoSEQ Assay, a bias-controlled multiplex PCR. On the study's bioinformatics: Nucleated cell counts per sample were estimated from amplification of reference gene primers within the assay. To quantify the absolute abundance of each unique TCRbeta CDR3 rearrangement, sequence reads were collapsed and filtered. Productive Simpson clonality was computed per sample as the square root of Simpson's diversity index over productive rearrangements. Drawn from immuneACCESS, this table holds only the in-frame rearrangements with V and J called that TCRdb kept. Clones are partly lost; checked studies trace under half to an unresolved V gene and leave the rest unexplained. V, J and clone size were drawn from that table, and D and trimming were deduced from the DNA. This sample is represented by about 67,000 clones; about 89% of them were singletons. The ten largest clones add up to approximately 5% of the sample.

The TCR comes from a man between 45 and 60 years old with active COVID-19. Sequencing was performed on peripheral blood. The chain employs TRBV29-1 and TRBJ1-5; TRBD1 is possibly the D segment (5 matching bases). The CDR3 region reads CSARDGNQPQHF. The base sequence is TGCAGCGCCAGGGATGGCAATCAGCCCCAGCATTTT. Outside the CDR3, residues come from the reference TRBV29-1 and TRBJ1-5 proteins, so the full variable domain is: SAVISQKPSRDICQRGTSLTIQCQVDSQVTMMFWYRQQPGQSLTLIATANQGSEATYESGFVIDKFPISRPNLTFSTLTVSNMSPEDSSIYLCSARDGNQPQHFGDGTRLSIL.